The clone carrying this T cell receptor (beta chain) was picked up a small number of times. Germline CDR1 and CDR2: SEHNR and FQNEAQ (reference sequence). The CDR3 totals 17 residues. V lost 1 base and J lost 1; bases outside the gene matches: 10. This entry is derived from a study of blood T cell repertoires in COVID-19. Study in general: COVID-19 samples collected from the United States, Italy and Spain covered acute and convalescent phases. From T cells, B-cell-depleted T cells, or PBMCs came the material, which was cDNA or gDNA.

Profiled with immunoSEQ multiplex PCR; TCRdb holds only in-frame clones, not every one. Of over 100,000 clones in the sample, 75% to 90% were seen once. Sequencing used peripheral blood. The chain carries TRBV7-9 and TRBJ2-7; 7 positions agree with TRBD1. This TCR derives from a man aged 55-75 years with COVID-19, enrolled during active disease. The CDR3 loop is CASSLGGAGTDSYEQYF. For the CDR3, the DNA is TGTGCCAGCAGCTTAGGGGGAGCCGGGACAGATTCCTACGAGCAGTACTTC.